Below, 19 T cell receptor beta chains from the same sample are listed, as sequenced in a study of Graves' ophthalmopathy and Graves' hyperthyroidism. The study amplified TCR beta CDR3 regions using RNA transcripts. An initial RT-PCR round employing HTBI primers preceded a second-round multiplex PCR. One entry per CDR3 protein, called by TCRdb with MiXCR from the multiplex PCR reads. The sample has about 640,000 distinct CDR3 sequences, 35% to 45% seen once; the top ten hold over 2.5%. The sequenced sample consisted of peripheral blood. The source is an adult man with Graves' ophthalmopathy.

This clonotype was picked up many times. The chain combines TRBV20-1 with TRBJ2-5; D is uncertain. Germline V CDR1 and CDR2: DFQATT, SNEGSKA (reference sequence). V lost 1 base to trimming and J lost 2 bases, with 8 bases between them. The CDR3 runs to 13 residues. The CDR3 is CSARVKQQETQYF. For the CDR3, the DNA is TGCAGTGCTAGAGTAAAACAGCAAGAGACCCAGTACTTC.

Comment on this clonotype: This may arise from a read error, as a much more abundant clone is one base away. The chain carries TRBV12-5 and TRBJ2-6; tentative D call: TRBD1 (5 bases). Germline CDR1 LGHNT, CDR2 FRNRAP. This CDR3 has 17 residues. The CDR3 here is CASGTPVDESGADVLTF. Written as DNA, the CDR3 is TGTGCTAGTGGTACTCCGGTGGACGAGTCTGGGGCCGACGTCCTGACTTTC.

Concerning this clonotype: This may come from a read error, since a much larger clone is one base off. The chain joins TRBV7-2 to TRBJ1-1; D may be TRBD1 (5 bases). V shed 1 base and J shed 6 bases, with 12 bases lying between them. The CDR3 consists of 14 residues. The germline gives CDR1 SGHTA, CDR2 FQGNSA. CDR3 sequence (DNA): TGTGCCAGCAGCTTAGATGGGGGGGAAGCTGAAGCTTTCTTT. Amino acids: CASSLDGGEAEAFF.

This clonotype was counted ten times or more. V and J are TRBV7-9 and TRBJ1-3, with D possibly matching TRBD1 (6 bases). V lost 7 bases and J 9 bases, leaving 16 bases between the germline ends. The CDR3 consists of 13 residues. From germline, CDR1 is SEHNR and CDR2 FQNEAQ (reference sequence). CDR3: CASTTTRGGTIYF. The CDR3 region has the DNA TGTGCCAGCACCACGACGAGGGGGGGCACCATATATTTT.

The sample holds a few counts of this clonotype. The rearrangement uses TRBV5-5 and TRBJ2-7; TRBD2 aligns across 14 bases. The junction had 5 bases not matched to a gene; V was cut back by 3 bases and J by 0 bases. Germline loops: CDR1 SGHKS, CDR2 YYEKEE (reference sequence). This CDR3 has 17 amino acids. The DNA for the CDR3 is TGTGCCAGCAGCTGGGGACTAGCGGGAGATTCCTCCTACGAGCAGTACTTC. The encoded protein is CASSWGLAGDSSYEQYF.

This chain links TRBV29-1 with TRBJ1-2; 10 bases line up with TRBD1. The CDR3 contains 13 residues. The V gene end was trimmed by 6 bases and the J gene end by 11 bases; junction bases not matched to a gene: 12. Germline V gene lookup returns CDR1 SQVTM and CDR2 ANQGSEA. The CDR3 sequence: CSVALGWDRGYTF. The CDR3 coding sequence is TGCAGCGTAGCCCTGGGGTGGGACAGGGGTTACACCTTC.

On this clonotype itself: An end of the junction does not agree with germline; a read error may underlie this. This chain links TRBV10-3 with TRBJ1-3; D call uncertain. This CDR3 comprises 15 residues. The germline V gene encodes CDR1 ENHRY and CDR2 SYGVKD. As DNA, the CDR3 is TGTGCCAGCAGTGAAACGCACCCATATGGAAAAACCATATATTTT. Its translation is CASSETHPYGKTIYF.

V usage is TRBV4-3 and J usage is TRBJ1-2, with D unclear. V lost 4 bases to trimming and J lost 3 bases, with 9 bases between them. The germline V gene encodes CDR1 LGHNA and CDR2 YSLEER. This CDR3 region has 13 residues. CDR3 coding DNA: TGCGCCAGCAGCCGACAAGTTGACTATGGCTACACCTTC. Translating it yields CASSRQVDYGYTF.

The rearrangement links TRBV6-1 to TRBJ2-7; TRBD1 agrees at 9 bases. With 6 bases clipped from V and 4 bases from J, the junction kept 7 bases outside the gene matches. Per germline, CDR1 MNHNS and CDR2 SASEGT. The CDR3 runs to 14 residues. The CDR3 sequence is CASSRDRESYEQYV. Written as DNA, the CDR3 is TGTGCCAGCAGCCGGGACAGGGAATCTTACGAGCAGTACGTC.

V usage is TRBV2 and J usage is TRBJ1-2; TRBD1 matches at 8 bases. Germline assignment: CDR1 SNHLY and CDR2 FYNNEI. This CDR3 is 12 amino acids long. After removal of 6 bases from V and 13 bases from J, the junction contained 10 bases not matched to a gene. CDR3 protein: CASREEGQGVTF. For the CDR3, the DNA is TGTGCCAGCAGGGAGGAAGGACAGGGAGTCACCTTC.

The table lists this clonotype with many counts. The chain employs TRBV9 and TRBJ1-6, with 10 bases fitting TRBD1. From germline, CDR1 is SGDLS and CDR2 YYNGEE. The V and J ends lost 3 bases and 9 bases, in that order; junction bases with no gene match: 6. The CDR3 spans 15 residues. This CDR3 reads CASSATGGHFSPLHF. CDR3 DNA sequence: TGTGCCAGCAGCGCGACAGGGGGCCATTTTTCACCCCTCCACTTT.

This clonotype has at least ten counts. The rearrangement uses TRBV12-3 or TRBV12-4 and TRBJ1-2; 7 bases are shared with TRBD1. This CDR3 is 16 amino acids long. V gave up 2 bases and J gave up 7 bases; unmatched junction bases: 13. The CDR3 loop is CASSLSLAGGTRGYTF. The CDR3 DNA reads as TGTGCCAGCAGTTTATCCTTGGCAGGGGGAACGCGTGGCTACACCTTC.

V and J are TRBV19 and TRBJ1-1, with unresolved D. The V gene lost 11 bases and the J gene lost 1 base, with 11 bases spanning the gap. Germline V gene lookup returns CDR1 LNHDA and CDR2 SQIVND (reference sequence). The CDR3 has 12 amino acids. The CDR3 reads CAWTVGNTEAFF. The CDR3, as DNA: TGTGCCTGGACCGTCGGGAACACTGAAGCTTTCTTT.

The table lists this clonotype with many counts. The CDR3 DNA reads TGTGCCAGCAGAAAGAAGGCCAACGTCCTGACTTTC. Translating it yields CASRKKANVLTF. This chain connects TRBV7-8 to TRBJ2-6; D call uncertain. CDR3 size: 12 residues. V was trimmed by 6 bases and J by 6 bases, leaving 6 bases between them. CDR1 is SGHVS, CDR2 FQNEAQ, per germline.

This clonotype was picked up many times. The chain joins TRBV7-2 to TRBJ1-6; D is unclear. V lost 4 bases and J lost 7, with 11 bases in between. Germline CDR1 and CDR2: SGHTA and FQGNSA. The CDR3 has 14 amino acids. The CDR3 protein is CASSSNGGNSPLHF. The DNA for the CDR3 is TGTGCCAGCAGCTCGAACGGTGGAAATTCACCCCTCCACTTT.

This clonotype was seen only once. The chain uses TRBV10-3 and TRBJ2-7, with 8 bases lining up with TRBD2. CDR3 length equals 12 residues. Germline V gene sequence: CDR1 ENHRY, CDR2 SYGVKD. V lost 6 bases to trimming and J lost 4 bases; unmatched junction nucleotides: 2. In DNA form, the CDR3 reads TGTGCCATCAGCGGGAGGGCTTACGAGCAGTACTTC. Translating gives CAISGRAYEQYF.

This clonotype came up many times. The J gene is TRBJ1-2, the V gene TRBV19, with D maybe TRBD1 (5 bases). The V and J ends lost 6 bases and 2 bases respectively, with 16 bases between them. Germline values: CDR1 LNHDA, CDR2 SQIVND (reference sequence). The CDR3 is 15 residues long. Here the CDR3 DNA reads TGTGCCAGTAGCAACACCGGGACTTTAAACTATGGCTACACCTTC. Translating gives CASSNTGTLNYGYTF.

Turning to this clonotype: A read error may be the cause here, since a much bigger clone is one base away. The chain combines TRBV20-1 with TRBJ1-1; no reliable D call. Trimming removed 6 bases from V and 7 bases from J, with 9 bases in between. CDR1 is DFQATT and CDR2 is SNEGSKA in the germline V gene (reference sequence). This CDR3 has 10 residues. As DNA, the CDR3 is TGCAGTGCACGGGCAGTTGAAGCTTTCTTT. It codes for CSARAVEAFF.

This clonotype was counted a single time. The CDR3 sequence: CAIRGSREGGEKLFF. The CDR3 DNA is TGTGCCATCAGAGGCAGCAGGGAGGGCGGTGAAAAACTGTTTTTT. The J gene is TRBJ1-4, the V gene TRBV10-3, with D tentatively TRBD1 (5 bases). In germline, CDR1 is ENHRY, CDR2 SYGVKD. This CDR3 is 15 amino acids long. The V and J ends lost 6 bases and 7 bases respectively, with 18 bases between them.